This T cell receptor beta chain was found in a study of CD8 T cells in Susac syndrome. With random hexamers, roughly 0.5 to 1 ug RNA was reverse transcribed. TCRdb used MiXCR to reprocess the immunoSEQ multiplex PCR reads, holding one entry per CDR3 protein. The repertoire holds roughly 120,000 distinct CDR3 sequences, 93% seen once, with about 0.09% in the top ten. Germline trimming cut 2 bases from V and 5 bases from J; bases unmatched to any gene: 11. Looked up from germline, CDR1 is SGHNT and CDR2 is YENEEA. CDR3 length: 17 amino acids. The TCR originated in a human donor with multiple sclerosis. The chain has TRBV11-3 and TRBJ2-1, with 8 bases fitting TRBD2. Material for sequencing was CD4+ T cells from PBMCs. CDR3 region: CASSLPLGGGSNNEQFF. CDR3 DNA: TGTGCCAGCAGCTTACCCCTTGGCGGGGGGTCTAACAATGAGCAGTTCTTC.